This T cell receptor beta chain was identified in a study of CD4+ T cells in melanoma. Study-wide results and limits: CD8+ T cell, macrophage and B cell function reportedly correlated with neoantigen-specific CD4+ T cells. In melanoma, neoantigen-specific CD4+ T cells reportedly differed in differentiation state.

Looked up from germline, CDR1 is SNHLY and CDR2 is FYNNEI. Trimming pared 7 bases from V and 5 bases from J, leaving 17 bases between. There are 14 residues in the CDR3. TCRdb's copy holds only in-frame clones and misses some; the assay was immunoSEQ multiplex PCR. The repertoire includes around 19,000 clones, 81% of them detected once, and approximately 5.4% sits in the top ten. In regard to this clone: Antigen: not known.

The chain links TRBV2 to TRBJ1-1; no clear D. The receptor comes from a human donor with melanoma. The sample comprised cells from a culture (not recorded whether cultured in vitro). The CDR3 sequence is CASTPEAVLTEAFF. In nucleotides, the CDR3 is TGTGCCAGCACCCCCGAGGCAGTACTAACTGAAGCTTTCTTT.